Shown below are 23 T cell receptor beta chains from a single sample sequenced in a study of cytomegalovirus exposure and HLA in healthy donors. PCR employed 60 Vbeta and 13 Jbeta primers. This table comes from immunoSEQ multiplex PCR, and its TCRdb copy is limited to in-frame clones, with some not included. The sample holds 120,000 to 150,000 clones, around 84% seen once. Sequences were obtained from PBMCs. These receptors were taken from a man in his forties in good health and CMV-seropositive.

V is TRBV11-2 and J is TRBJ1-6; D possibly corresponds to TRBD1 (6 bases). The CDR3 runs 13 residues. Trimming stripped 5 bases from V and 10 bases from J, with 12 bases between. Germline lookup yields CDR1 SGHAT and CDR2 FQNNGV. CDR3 bases: TGTGCCAGCAGCCCTCTAGGGGGATCACCCCTCCACTTT. This gives the protein CASSPLGGSPLHF.

This clone was picked up a small number of times. At one of its ends the junction is not consistent with the germline gene, which may arise from a read error. J is TRBJ1-2 and V is TRBV7-9; 7 bases align to TRBD1. CDR1 is SEHNR and CDR2 is FQNEAQ in the germline V gene (reference sequence). This CDR3 region has 15 residues. The CDR3 coding sequence is TGTTCCAGCAGCCACCGCAGGGGGTTTGGCTATGGCTACACCTTC. As protein: CSSSHRRGFGYGYTF.

V gene TRBV28 combines with J gene TRBJ1-5; a weak D match, TRBD1 (6 bases). V gave up 7 bases and J gave up 3 bases, with 16 bases separating them. The CDR3 is 15 residues long. Per germline, CDR1 MDHEN and CDR2 SYDVKM. The CDR3 DNA is TGTGCCAGCACACTAAGGACAGCTATCAATCAGCCCCAGCATTTT. It is translated as CASTLRTAINQPQHF. The full variable domain, rest sourced from reference TRBV28 and TRBJ1-5, is DVKVTQSSRYLVKRTGEKVFLECVQDMDHENMFWYRQDPGLGLRLIYFSYDVKMKEKGDIPEGYSVSREKKERFSLILESASTNQTSMYLCASTLRTAINQPQHFGDGTRLSIL.

Note on this clone: One end of the junction is discordant with germline, which a read error may explain. The chain combines TRBV7-2 with TRBJ1-5; D is perhaps TRBD1 (6 bases). The CDR3 covers 14 residues. The germline gives CDR1 SGHTA, CDR2 FQGNSA. Here the CDR3 reads CVSSLSQGTQPQHF. In DNA form, the CDR3 reads TGTGTCAGCAGCTTATCCCAGGGGACGCAGCCCCAGCATTTT.

This rearrangement joins TRBV18 to TRBJ2-3; 13 nucleotides agree with TRBD2. Germline V gene lookup returns CDR1 KGHSH and CDR2 LQKENI. V gave up 5 bases and J gave up 6 bases; unmatched junction bases: 8. The CDR3 covers 16 residues. The CDR3 sequence is CASSTRTSGRGDTQYF. CDR3 bases: TGTGCCAGCTCAACTCGGACTAGCGGGAGAGGGGATACGCAGTATTTT.

The chain uses TRBV5-1 and TRBJ2-5, with TRBD2 identical over 7 bases. The V and J ends lost 6 bases and 4 bases, in that order; junction bases with no gene match: 3. The CDR3 has 12 amino acids. Germline V gene lookup returns CDR1 SGHRS and CDR2 YFSETQ. The CDR3 is CASTPSGETQYF. The CDR3 region has the DNA TGCGCCAGCACGCCTAGCGGAGAGACCCAGTACTTC. The complete variable domain, with remaining parts taken from reference TRBV5-1 and TRBJ2-5, reads KAGVTQTPRYLIKTRGQQVTLSCSPISGHRSVSWYQQTPGQGLQFLFEYFSETQRNKGNFPGRFSGRQFSNSRSEMNVSTLELGDSALYLCASTPSGETQYFGPGTRLLVL.

The chain recombines TRBV30 with TRBJ2-5; a weak D match, TRBD2 (5 bases). V lost 0 bases and J 0 bases, leaving 11 bases between the germline ends. The length of the CDR3 is 15 residues. CDR1 GTSNPN and CDR2 SVGIG come from the germline V gene (reference sequence). CDR3 DNA: TGTGCCTGGAGTGTATCTTCGGGGAACCAAGAGACCCAGTACTTC. It yields the protein CAWSVSSGNQETQYF.

The chain employs TRBV11-2 and TRBJ1-1, with D maybe TRBD1 (5 bases). Trimming left V 6 bases short and J 11 bases short, with 16 bases between. Germline V CDR1 and CDR2: SGHAT, FQNNGV. The CDR3 length is 12 residues. CDR3 amino acids: CASSLIRGGAFF. The CDR3 nucleotides are TGTGCCAGCAGTCTTATAAGGGGTGGGGCTTTCTTT.

The chain recombines TRBV9 with TRBJ2-3; TRBD2 aligns across 12 bases. V dropped 5 bases and J dropped 2; count of bases not matched to a gene: 3. This CDR3 has 15 residues. CDR1 is SGDLS and CDR2 is YYNGEE in the germline V gene. The CDR3 DNA sequence: TGTGCCAGCAGTCTAGCGGGAGGGTTCACAGATACGCAGTATTTT. Translation: CASSLAGGFTDTQYF. The whole variable domain, filled in from reference TRBV9 and TRBJ2-3, reads DSGVTQTPKHLITATGQRVTLRCSPRSGDLSVYWYQQSLDQGLQFLIQYYNGEERAKGNILERFSAQQFPDLHSELNLSSLELGDSALYFCASSLAGGFTDTQYFGPGTRLTVL.

This clone was counted a single time. At one boundary the junction diverges from the germline segment, which might be a read error. The V and J genes are TRBV7-9 and TRBJ1-1; D possibly corresponds to TRBD1 (5 bases). CDR1 is SEHNR, CDR2 FQNEAQ, per germline (reference sequence). CDR3 length equals 13 residues. CDR3: CSSSLQVNTEAFF. As DNA, the CDR3 is TGTTCCAGCAGCTTACAGGTTAACACTGAAGCTTTCTTT.

The rearrangement uses TRBV9 and TRBJ2-1; TRBD2 matches at 7 bases. Trimming took 0 bases from V and 6 from J; bases not matched to a gene: 3. The CDR3 sequence is 14 residues long. Germline loops: CDR1 SGDLS, CDR2 YYNGEE. The CDR3 reads CASSVASSGNEQFF. The CDR3 coding sequence is TGTGCCAGCAGCGTAGCTTCTAGCGGCAATGAGCAGTTCTTC. Supplemented by reference TRBV9 and TRBJ2-1, the full variable domain reads DSGVTQTPKHLITATGQRVTLRCSPRSGDLSVYWYQQSLDQGLQFLIQYYNGEERAKGNILERFSAQQFPDLHSELNLSSLELGDSALYFCASSVASSGNEQFFGPGTRLTVL.

This clone has more than one count but fewer than ten. V and J are TRBV28 and TRBJ1-1, with D maybe TRBD1 (5 bases). In germline, CDR1 is MDHEN, CDR2 SYDVKM. Trimming stripped 3 bases from V and 11 bases from J, with 19 bases between. This CDR3 is 14 amino acids long. The CDR3 region is CASSFTGGRRGAFF. In DNA, the CDR3 is TGTGCCAGCAGTTTTACGGGGGGTCGCCGGGGGGCTTTCTTT.

This clone came up a few times. This chain uses TRBV9 with TRBJ2-7, with TRBD2 identical over 13 bases. CDR3 length: 16 amino acids. Germline-derived CDR1 and CDR2 are SGDLS and YYNGEE. J was trimmed by 6 bases and V by 2 bases; bases with no gene match: 8. In DNA, the CDR3 is TGTGCCAGCAGCGTCGGAGGACTAGCGGGAGCCGGCGAGCAGTACTTC. Residues: CASSVGGLAGAGEQYF. The whole variable domain, filled in from reference TRBV9 and TRBJ2-7, reads DSGVTQTPKHLITATGQRVTLRCSPRSGDLSVYWYQQSLDQGLQFLIQYYNGEERAKGNILERFSAQQFPDLHSELNLSSLELGDSALYFCASSVGGLAGAGEQYFGPGTRLTVT.

The chain couples TRBV5-1 to TRBJ2-3, with D perhaps matching TRBD1 (6 bases). Between the trimmed V and J ends, which lost 5 bases and 3 bases, there was a span of 10 bases. In germline, CDR1 is SGHRS, CDR2 YFSETQ. This CDR3 comprises 13 residues. CDR3 sequence: CASSRDTTDTQYF. The CDR3 DNA reads TGCGCCAGCAGTAGGGACACTACAGATACGCAGTATTTT.

The chain employs TRBV9 and TRBJ1-2, with D perhaps TRBD1 (6 bases). Germline V lookup: CDR1 SGDLS, CDR2 YYNGEE. The CDR3 has 16 amino acids. V lost 4 bases to trimming and J lost 6 bases, with 22 bases between them. The DNA for the CDR3 is TGTGCCAGCAGCCCACAGGGCCGGGCTTTGGGGGATGGCTACACCTTC. Translated, it gives CASSPQGRALGDGYTF.

The CDR3 DNA sequence: TGTGCCAGCAGTTTTTCTGACAGGGGGGTGTCCCGATATGGCTACACCTTC. As protein: CASSFSDRGVSRYGYTF. This sequence joins TRBV28 and TRBJ1-2, with 9 nucleotides matching TRBD1. The CDR3 has 17 amino acids. The germline V gene encodes CDR1 MDHEN and CDR2 SYDVKM. J lost 5 bases, V lost 3 bases, and 13 bases had no gene match.

The sample holds one count of this clone. The gene calls are TRBV6-5 and TRBJ1-1; no clear D gene. The germline V and J ends were trimmed by 0 bases and 4 bases, with 12 bases remaining between them. The CDR3 has 15 amino acids. Germline-derived CDR1 and CDR2 are MNHEY and SVGAGI. The CDR3 loop reads CASSYSKSAGTEAFF. CDR3 DNA sequence: TGTGCCAGCAGTTACTCGAAATCCGCGGGCACTGAAGCTTTCTTT.

The chain couples TRBV5-1 to TRBJ1-3; a weak D match, TRBD1 (6 bases). This CDR3 spans 15 amino acids. Germline assignment: CDR1 SGHRS and CDR2 YFSETQ. Trimming cost V 1 base and J 4 bases, with 12 bases left between them. CDR3 sequence reads: CASSLSGATGNTIYF. For the CDR3, the DNA is TGCGCCAGCAGCTTGTCAGGGGCAACGGGAAACACCATATATTTT. The full variable domain, with the rest looked up from reference TRBV5-1 and TRBJ1-3, is KAGVTQTPRYLIKTRGQQVTLSCSPISGHRSVSWYQQTPGQGLQFLFEYFSETQRNKGNFPGRFSGRQFSNSRSEMNVSTLELGDSALYLCASSLSGATGNTIYFGEGSWLTVV.

The gene calls are TRBV27 and TRBJ1-4; D unclear. The CDR3 totals 18 residues. Germline CDR1 MNHEY, CDR2 SMNVEV (reference sequence). V dropped 5 bases and J dropped 0 bases, with 19 bases sitting between them. DNA for the CDR3: TGTGCCAGCAGTAGATTGGTTGATTCACTTCCAACTAATGAAAAACTGTTTTTT. Encoded protein: CASSRLVDSLPTNEKLFF.

The chain has TRBV30 and TRBJ1-6; D gene ambiguous. CDR3 size: 17 residues. The V gene lost 2 bases and the J gene lost 0 bases, with 14 bases spanning the gap. CDR1 is GTSNPN, CDR2 SVGIG, per germline (reference sequence). The CDR3 sequence is CAWSPLPPSSYNSPLHF. CDR3 DNA sequence: TGTGCCTGGAGTCCCTTACCACCGAGCTCCTATAATTCACCCCTCCACTTT. Full variable domain (rest looked up from reference TRBV30 and TRBJ1-6): SQTIHQWPATLVQPVGSPLSLECTVEGTSNPNLYWYRQAAGRGLQLLFYSVGIGQISSEVPQNLSASRPQDRQFILSSKKLLLSDSGFYLCAWSPLPPSSYNSPLHFGNGTRLTVT.

This clone appeared a single time. The gene calls are TRBV9 and TRBJ2-3; 10 bases map to TRBD2. The CDR3 runs to 18 residues. With V trimmed by 0 bases and J by 3 bases, 10 bases remained unmatched. The germline V gene has CDR1 SGDLS and CDR2 YYNGEE. CDR3 amino acids: CASSVVGHLAGATDTQYF. CDR3 nucleotide sequence: TGTGCCAGCAGCGTAGTAGGGCATCTAGCGGGAGCGACAGATACGCAGTATTTT. The full variable domain, completed using reference TRBV9 and TRBJ2-3, is DSGVTQTPKHLITATGQRVTLRCSPRSGDLSVYWYQQSLDQGLQFLIQYYNGEERAKGNILERFSAQQFPDLHSELNLSSLELGDSALYFCASSVVGHLAGATDTQYFGPGTRLTVL.

The rearrangement links TRBV6-4 to TRBJ2-2, with 12 bases aligning to TRBD2. Looked up from germline, CDR1 is MRHNA and CDR2 is SNTAGT. V was pared by 2 bases and J by 6 bases, with 7 bases of the junction left unmatched. The CDR3 runs 17 residues. The CDR3: CASSDPPLAGGPGELFF. CDR3 nucleotide sequence: TGTGCCAGCAGTGACCCCCCACTAGCGGGAGGTCCCGGGGAGCTGTTTTTT.

The CDR3 DNA follows: TGTGCCAGCAGCTTGGAGAGGGTCTTAGCCAAAAACATTCAGTACTTC. Its translation is CASSLERVLAKNIQYF. V is TRBV7-8 and J is TRBJ2-4; possible D gene TRBD2, 5 bases. The germline V gene has CDR1 SGHVS and CDR2 FQNEAQ. Trimming pared 3 bases from V and 0 bases from J, leaving 12 bases between. The CDR3 loop spans 16 amino acids.